This entry lists 17 T cell receptor beta chains sequenced from one sample in a study of CD8 T cells in Susac syndrome. When the RNA was reverse transcribed, random hexamers were used with an input of roughly 0.45 to 1 ug. TCRdb re-derived calls from the immunoSEQ multiplex PCR reads in MiXCR, one entry per CDR3 protein. The table includes 150,000 to 200,000 distinct CDR3 sequences, around 96% detected once. Material for sequencing was CD4+ T cells from PBMCs. Receptor source: a human donor in good health.

The rearrangement joins TRBV20-1 to TRBJ2-1; D may be TRBD1 or TRBD2 (5 bases each). The length of the CDR3 is 15 residues. V was cut by 5 bases and J by 3 bases, with 17 bases left in between. Germline lookup yields CDR1 DFQATT and CDR2 SNEGSKA (reference sequence). The chain's CDR3 is CSAGTYGLLYNEQFF. The DNA for the CDR3 is TGCAGTGCTGGGACCTACGGACTTCTCTACAATGAGCAGTTCTTC.

The chain has TRBV7-9 and TRBJ1-1; D ambiguous. The V end lost 8 bases, the J end lost 1 base, and 11 bases lay between the germline ends. Germline V CDR1 and CDR2: SEHNR, FQNEAQ (reference sequence). CDR3 length: 13 amino acids. As DNA, the CDR3 is TGTGCCAGCGTTTCGGACGGGAACACTGAAGCTTTCTTT. It codes for CASVSDGNTEAFF.

The rearrangement joins TRBV24-1 to TRBJ2-6; TRBD2 might be the D (5 bases). The CDR3 loop spans 15 amino acids. V lost 4 bases and J 4 bases, leaving 10 bases between the germline ends. Looked up from germline, CDR1 is KGHDR and CDR2 is SFDVKD. The DNA for the CDR3 is TGTGCCACCAGTGACGGGAAATCGGGGGCCAACGTCCTGACTTTC. Its translation is CATSDGKSGANVLTF.

J is TRBJ2-1 and V is TRBV5-4; TRBD1 aligns across 10 bases. This CDR3 comprises 13 residues. Germline V gives CDR1 SGHNT, CDR2 YYREEE (reference sequence). The V segment lost 2 bases and the J segment 9 bases; nucleotides outside the gene matches: 2. This CDR3 is CASSFGDRGEQFF. CDR3 coding DNA: TGTGCCAGCAGCTTCGGGGACAGGGGTGAGCAGTTCTTC.

This clonotype was seen a handful of times. The rearrangement joins TRBV27 to TRBJ2-5, with TRBD1 matching over 8 bases. V gave up 4 bases and J gave up 7 bases; unmatched junction bases: 5. The CDR3 spans 13 residues. CDR1 and CDR2 from the germline V gene are MNHEY and SMNVEV (reference sequence). CDR3 sequence: CASSSDRVGTQYF. CDR3 nucleotides: TGTGCCAGCAGTTCGGACAGGGTGGGGACCCAGTACTTC.

The count of this clonotype is one. The rearrangement uses TRBV6-5 and TRBJ1-1; possible D gene TRBD1, 5 bases. In germline, CDR1 is MNHEY, CDR2 SVGAGI. V was clipped by 6 bases and J by 12 bases, with 23 bases between them. The CDR3 has 14 amino acids. The CDR3 sequence: CASSRKIQGPATFF. In DNA, the CDR3 is TGTGCCAGCAGCCGGAAAATCCAGGGCCCAGCAACTTTCTTT.

V gene TRBV5-4 combines with J gene TRBJ2-2; D unclear. The CDR3 consists of 13 residues. Trimming took 4 bases from V and 6 from J, leaving 10 bases between them. Germline values: CDR1 SGHNT, CDR2 YYREEE (reference sequence). CDR3 protein: CASSLDEPGELFF. CDR3 sequence (DNA): TGTGCCAGCAGCCTCGACGAGCCCGGGGAGCTGTTTTTT.

The J gene is TRBJ2-7, the V gene TRBV18; no clear D. CDR1 and CDR2 from the germline V gene are KGHSH and LQKENI. Deletions cut 0 bases from V and 2 bases from J, with 11 bases between. The CDR3 spans 15 residues. As DNA, the CDR3 is TGTGCCAGCTCACCACCTATGGCCCAAACCTACGAGCAGTACTTC. Encoded protein: CASSPPMAQTYEQYF.

The chain recombines TRBV30 with TRBJ1-1; perhaps TRBD1 as D (5 bases). V was trimmed by 2 bases and J by 2 bases, leaving 15 bases between them. The CDR3 length is 15 residues. Germline lookup yields CDR1 GTSNPN and CDR2 SVGIG (reference sequence). The CDR3 reads CAWSQGGVRNTEAFF. The CDR3 DNA reads TGTGCCTGGAGTCAAGGAGGGGTGAGAAACACTGAAGCTTTCTTT.

This clonotype was recorded only once. The rearrangement joins TRBV15 to TRBJ1-2, with TRBD1 matching over 10 bases. Germline assignment: CDR1 LNHNV and CDR2 YYDKDF (reference sequence). This CDR3 comprises 15 residues. The ends lost 7 bases at V and 7 bases at J; junction bases unmatched: 12. CDR3 in amino acids: CATTALDRGLSGYTF. CDR3 nucleotide sequence: TGTGCCACCACCGCACTCGACAGGGGGCTGAGTGGCTACACCTTC.

CDR3 sequence: CSVRGSTVETQYF. CDR3 DNA: TGCAGCGTCCGAGGCAGTACGGTGGAGACCCAGTACTTC. The chain is built from TRBV29-1 and TRBJ2-5, with D unclear. V lost 6 bases to trimming and J lost 5 bases, with 16 bases between them. The length of the CDR3 is 13 residues. In germline, CDR1 is SQVTM, CDR2 ANQGSEA.

The genes are TRBV11-1 and TRBJ2-1, with TRBD2 matching over 10 bases. Trimming cost V 0 bases and J 10 bases; bases outside gene matches: 3. Germline V CDR1 and CDR2: SGHAT, FQDESV (reference sequence). This CDR3 region has 14 residues. CDR3 in amino acids: CASSLAGLAWEQFF. The CDR3 nucleotides are TGTGCCAGCAGCTTAGCGGGACTAGCGTGGGAGCAGTTCTTC.

V is TRBV20-1 and J is TRBJ2-5, with D perhaps TRBD2 (6 bases). Germline loops: CDR1 DFQATT, CDR2 SNEGSKA (reference sequence). Trimming left V 3 bases short and J 1 base short, with 12 bases between. The CDR3 is made up of 14 amino acids. In DNA form, the CDR3 reads TGCAGTGCTAGGGCGGGACTTCTCCAAGAGACCCAGTACTTC. It yields the protein CSARAGLLQETQYF.

The chain carries TRBV29-1 and TRBJ2-7; D perhaps matches TRBD2 (5 bases). The V end lost 4 bases, the J end lost 6 bases, and 13 bases lay between the germline ends. Germline lookup yields CDR1 SQVTM and CDR2 ANQGSEA. The CDR3 loop spans 12 amino acids. CDR3 DNA: TGCAGCGTTGGCGGGCTACCTGGCGAGCAGTACTTC. Its translation is CSVGGLPGEQYF.

The rearrangement uses TRBV2 and TRBJ2-5; no firm D call. Trimming pared 4 bases from V and 5 bases from J, leaving 11 bases between. This CDR3 spans 13 amino acids. CDR1 is SNHLY, CDR2 FYNNEI, per germline. CDR3 in amino acids: CASSGSSLETQYF. For the CDR3, the DNA is TGTGCCAGCAGTGGTAGTAGCTTGGAGACCCAGTACTTC. Supplemented by reference TRBV2 and TRBJ2-5, the full variable domain reads EPEVTQTPSHQVTQMGQEVILRCVPISNHLYFYWYRQILGQKVEFLVSFYNNEISEKSEIFDDQFSVERPDGSNFTLKIRSTKLEDSAMYFCASSGSSLETQYFGPGTRLLVL.

The chain links TRBV20-1 to TRBJ1-2, with TRBD1 as a possible D gene (6 bases). Trimming took 3 bases from V and 3 from J, leaving 8 bases between them. This CDR3 comprises 12 residues. Per the germline V gene, CDR1 is DFQATT and CDR2 is SNEGSKA (reference sequence). This chain's CDR3 is CSASRTDYGYTF. In DNA form, the CDR3 reads TGCAGTGCTAGCCGGACAGACTATGGCTACACCTTC.

This chain joins TRBV3-1 and TRBJ2-1; D may be TRBD2 (7 bases). V was cut by 7 bases and J by 10 bases, with 23 bases left in between. This CDR3 has 15 residues. The germline gives CDR1 LGHDT, CDR2 YNNKEL (reference sequence). In nucleotides, the CDR3 is TGTGCCAGCATCACGGGGGCCGAGCGGGGAAGAGAGCAGTTCTTC. Protein: CASITGAERGREQFF.